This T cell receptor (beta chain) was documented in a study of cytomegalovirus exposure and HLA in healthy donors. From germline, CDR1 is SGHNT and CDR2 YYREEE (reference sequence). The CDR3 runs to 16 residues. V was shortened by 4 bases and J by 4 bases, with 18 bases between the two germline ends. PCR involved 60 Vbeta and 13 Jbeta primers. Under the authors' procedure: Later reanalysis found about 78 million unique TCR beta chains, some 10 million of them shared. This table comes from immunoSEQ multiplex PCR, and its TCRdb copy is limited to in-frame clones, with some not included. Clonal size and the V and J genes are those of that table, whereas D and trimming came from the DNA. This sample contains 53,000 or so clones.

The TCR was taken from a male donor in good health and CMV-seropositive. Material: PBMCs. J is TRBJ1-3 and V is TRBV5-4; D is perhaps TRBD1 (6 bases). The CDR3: CASSTPGALSGNTIYF. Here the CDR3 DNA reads TGTGCCAGCAGCACCCCAGGGGCGCTTTCCGGAAACACCATATATTTT. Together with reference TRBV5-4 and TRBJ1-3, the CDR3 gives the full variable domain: ETGVTQSPTHLIKTRGQQVTLRCSSQSGHNTVSWYQQALGQGPQFIFQYYREEENGRGNFPPRFSGLQFPNYSSELNVNALELDDSALYLCASSTPGALSGNTIYFGEGSWLTVV.